Detailed here is one T cell receptor beta chain. With 2 bases removed from V and 0 bases from J, the gap between germline ends came to 11 bases. Germline CDR1 is ENHRY and CDR2 is SYGVKD. CDR3 length: 16 residues. Produced via immunoSEQ multiplex PCR; TCRdb's table is partial and in-frame only. The data contain under 140,000 clones, 87% of them singletons. These data are taken from a study of T cell responses to AZD1222 COVID-19 vaccine. This sample comprised peripheral blood, obtained on day 0 of AZD1222 vaccination. The chain links TRBV10-3 to TRBJ1-3; no reliable D call. The clonotype comes from an adult in good health. The CDR3 region is CAISEVAKSSGNTIYF. In DNA form, the CDR3 reads TGTGCCATCAGTGAGGTGGCCAAATCCTCTGGAAACACCATATATTTT.